This T cell receptor (beta chain) was sequenced during a study of CD8+CD57+ T cells in acquired aplastic anemia. Genomic DNA constituted the template upon which TCR beta VDJ and CDR3 profiling was performed. Each CDR3 protein gets one entry after TCRdb re-called the reads with MiXCR. Counted here are about 180,000 distinct CDR3 sequences, around 45% occurring once; the ten biggest clones make up under 3.5%. This clonotype has more than one count but fewer than ten. Its antigen is not known. Points from the study as a whole: Significance was not reached for CD8+ Simpson's diversity between patients and controls. Patients and controls shared about 30 CD8+ CDR3 sequences, which appeared highly expressed in patients and within their immunodominant clones.

Unmatched junction bases numbered 4, after V lost 1 base and J lost 8 bases. Germline V gene lookup returns CDR1 DFQATT and CDR2 SNEGSKA (reference sequence). The CDR3 runs to 13 residues. The receptor was isolated from a human donor in good health. Sequenced input: sorted CD4+, CD8+, or CD8+CD57+ T cells (not recorded which) from PBMCs. J is TRBJ2-1 and V is TRBV20-1, with 8 bases matching TRBD2. CDR3 residues: CSARGGLAHEQFF. The CDR3 DNA sequence: TGCAGTGCTAGAGGTGGACTAGCACATGAGCAGTTCTTC.